This TCR beta chain came from a study of shared clonotypes between healthy human individuals. CDR1 is SQVTM and CDR2 is ANQGSEA in the germline V gene. The CDR3 extends over 17 amino acids. The assay was carried out at the deep level. Several immunoSEQ plates held equal portions of the genomic DNA taken from each subset. Measured with immunoSEQ multiplex PCR; TCRdb has only the in-frame clones, and not every one. This sample has about 490,000 clones, with 76% found just once. The clonotype was recovered from a woman aged 40 to 49 in good health. Some clones in this sample may be carry-over from other donors' samples. The J gene is TRBJ2-5, the V gene TRBV29-1; TRBD1 aligns across 12 bases. The J call may be incorrect, as the DNA end agrees better with TRBJ2-7. Specimen: PBMCs. Written as DNA, the CDR3 is TGCAGCGTTGAGGAGGGGGCCCCGGGACAGGGGGCGTACGAGCAGTACTTC. Amino acid sequence: CSVEEGAPGQGAYEQYF.